A single sample gave rise to the 31 T cell receptor beta chains below, sequenced in a study of sequential checkpoint blockade in melanoma. Measured with immunoSEQ multiplex PCR; TCRdb has only the in-frame clones, and not every one. The sample contains 15,000 to 20,000 clones, under 80% of which appear only once. The treatment: randomized to nivolumab then ipilimumab (arm A) or the reverse (arm B). Sequenced here: CD8+ T cells sorted from blood (inferred from file names), sampled from a patient given nivolumab and ipilimumab in sequence. These receptors were collected from a human donor with melanoma.

The rearrangement joins TRBV4-3 to TRBJ1-5; D not certain. V lost 0 bases and J lost 1, with 7 bases in between. In germline, CDR1 is LGHNA, CDR2 YSLEER. This CDR3 has 15 residues. The CDR3 loop is CASSQDLRSNQPQHF. In DNA form, the CDR3 reads TGCGCCAGCAGCCAAGATCTGAGAAGCAATCAGCCCCAGCATTTT.

This clone has a handful of counts. This chain uses TRBV6-4 with TRBJ2-1; TRBD2 might be the D (6 bases). The CDR3 has 15 residues. CDR1 and CDR2 from the germline V gene are MRHNA and SNTAGT. Trimming removed 0 bases from V and 0 bases from J, with 6 bases in between. Here the CDR3 reads CASSDSSGSYNEQFF. The CDR3 nucleotides read TGTGCCAGCAGTGACTCTAGCGGCTCCTACAATGAGCAGTTCTTC.

The rearrangement uses TRBV27 and TRBJ2-7; 8 bases are a match to TRBD1. Germline V CDR1 and CDR2: MNHEY, SMNVEV (reference sequence). The CDR3 sequence is 15 residues long. Trimming cost V 0 bases and J 2 bases; bases outside gene matches: 3. The CDR3 spells CASSLSPDRAYEQYF. The CDR3 DNA reads as TGTGCCAGCAGTTTATCTCCGGACAGGGCCTACGAGCAGTACTTC.

J is TRBJ2-7 and V is TRBV7-9; 8 nucleotides line up with TRBD2. The CDR3 length is 14 residues. Germline-derived CDR1 and CDR2 are SEHNR and FQNEAQ (reference sequence). The V and J ends lost 5 bases and 4 bases, in that order; junction bases with no gene match: 7. CDR3 protein: CASSPGGAGYEQYF. The CDR3 nucleotides are TGTGCCAGCAGCCCGGGAGGGGCCGGTTACGAGCAGTACTTC.

This clone was found a few times. At one of its ends the junction is not consistent with the germline gene, which may arise from a read error. The J gene is TRBJ2-1, the V gene TRBV4-1; 9 bases fit TRBD2. This CDR3 spans 15 amino acids. Germline V CDR1 and CDR2: MGHRA, YSYEKL. The CDR3 region is CASSQSAGGGNEQFF. CDR3 sequence (DNA): TGTGCCAGCAGCCAAAGCGCGGGAGGGGGCAATGAGCAGTTCTTC.

This clone has just a few counts. The chain recombines TRBV19 with TRBJ2-7, with 11 bases aligning to TRBD2. With V trimmed by 3 bases and J by 3 bases, 1 base remained unmatched. This CDR3 contains 14 residues. CDR1 is LNHDA and CDR2 is SQIVND in the germline V gene (reference sequence). The DNA for the CDR3 is TGTGCCAGTAGTATCACTAGCGGGAGCTACGAGCAGTACTTC. It is translated as CASSITSGSYEQYF.

This sequence joins TRBV10-2 and TRBJ2-1, with TRBD1 identical over 7 bases. CDR1 and CDR2 (germline): WSHSY, SAAADI. After removal of 1 base from V and 0 bases from J, the junction contained 3 bases not matched to a gene. The CDR3 spans 16 residues. For the CDR3, the DNA is TGCGCCAGCAGTGAGTTCCGGGACAGCTCCTACAATGAGCAGTTCTTC. Protein sequence: CASSEFRDSSYNEQFF.

This clone occurred once. This chain uses TRBV4-1 with TRBJ2-1; possibly TRBD1 for D (5 bases). There are 14 residues in the CDR3. V dropped 0 bases and J dropped 3 bases, with 6 bases sitting between them. The V gene's germline CDR1 is MGHRA and CDR2 YSYEKL. CDR3 amino acids: CASSQDDSYNEQFF. The CDR3 DNA follows: TGCGCCAGCAGCCAAGATGACAGCTACAATGAGCAGTTCTTC.

This rearrangement joins TRBV6-1 to TRBJ1-4; no firm D call. In germline, CDR1 is MNHNS, CDR2 SASEGT. Trimming stripped 7 bases from V and 6 bases from J, with 18 bases between. CDR3 size: 15 residues. CDR3 DNA: TGTGCCAGCAAAATCCAGGTCCTCGCTCATGAAAAACTGTTTTTT. As protein: CASKIQVLAHEKLFF.

The chain recombines TRBV7-6 with TRBJ2-1, with a weak D call TRBD2 (5 bases). V lost 0 bases and J lost 3, with 21 bases in between. CDR3 length: 19 residues. Germline V gene sequence: CDR1 SGHVS, CDR2 FNYEAQ. CDR3 residues: CASSLAGVGVVGGYNEQFF. DNA of the CDR3: TGTGCCAGCAGCTTAGCTGGGGTTGGCGTTGTAGGAGGCTACAATGAGCAGTTCTTC.

The rearrangement joins TRBV13 to TRBJ2-3, with TRBD1 matching 9 bases. There are 15 residues in the CDR3. In germline, CDR1 is PRHDT, CDR2 FYEKMQ (reference sequence). V lost 5 bases to trimming and J lost 2 bases; unmatched junction nucleotides: 5. CDR3 bases: TGTGCCAGCAGCACCCGGGACAGGGACACAGATACGCAGTATTTT. Translation: CASSTRDRDTDTQYF.

V usage is TRBV7-8 and J usage is TRBJ2-1, with 9 bases lining up with TRBD2. The CDR3 runs to 19 residues. V shed 4 bases, J shed 2 bases, and the junction held 15 bases outside the gene matches. Germline CDR1 reads SGHVS; CDR2 reads FQNEAQ. The CDR3 region has the DNA TGTGCCAGCAGCTCACCCCCAGCGACTAGCGGAGCTACCTACAATGAGCAGTTCTTC. Translation gives CASSSPPATSGATYNEQFF.

This clone was seen a few times. V and J are TRBV14 and TRBJ1-6; D remains unclear. The V gene lost 3 bases and the J gene lost 2 bases, with 5 bases spanning the gap. The germline V gene has CDR1 SGHDN and CDR2 FVKESK. The CDR3 has 14 residues. CDR3 in DNA: TGTGCCAGCAGCCACGGGGCCTATAATTCACCCCTCCACTTT. Residues: CASSHGAYNSPLHF.

This sequence joins TRBV4-1 and TRBJ2-1; 7 bases fit TRBD1. CDR3 length equals 15 residues. After removal of 1 base from V and 2 bases from J, the junction contained 2 bases not matched to a gene. The germline CDR1 and CDR2 sequences are MGHRA and YSYEKL. CDR3 in amino acids: CASSQGQGAYNEQFF. Written as DNA, the CDR3 is TGCGCCAGCAGCCAAGGGCAGGGGGCCTACAATGAGCAGTTCTTC.

The chain is built from TRBV4-1 and TRBJ2-2; the D gene is possibly TRBD2 (5 bases). V lost 7 bases and J 4 bases, leaving 19 bases between the germline ends. The CDR3 is made up of 16 amino acids. Germline values: CDR1 MGHRA, CDR2 YSYEKL. CDR3 sequence: CASTQEDRGSTGELFF. In nucleotides, the CDR3 is TGCGCCAGCACCCAGGAGGACCGGGGTAGCACCGGGGAGCTGTTTTTT.

The CDR3 DNA follows: TGTGCCAGCAGCGCAATGAGAGGGGAGCTGTTTTTT. Protein sequence: CASSAMRGELFF. The chain links TRBV25-1 to TRBJ2-2; D remains unclear. The ends were cut back, 6 bases at V and 8 bases at J, with 10 bases in the middle. CDR3 length: 12 residues. In germline, CDR1 is MGHDK, CDR2 SYGVNS.

The chain is built from TRBV9 and TRBJ2-7, with TRBD2 identical over 8 bases. Losses at the gene ends were 2 bases for V and 0 bases for J; bases not matched to a gene: 4. Germline V gene sequence: CDR1 SGDLS, CDR2 YYNGEE. The CDR3 is 15 amino acids. Written as DNA, the CDR3 is TGTGCCAGCAGCGTTAGCGGGACCAGCTCCTACGAGCAGTACTTC. Translating it yields CASSVSGTSSYEQYF.

The CDR3 bases are TGTGCCAGCAGTTACTCGACGACAGTGAACACTGAAGCTTTCTTT. Its translation: CASSYSTTVNTEAFF. The chain carries TRBV6-6 and TRBJ1-1, with D possibly being TRBD1 (5 bases). Germline values: CDR1 MNHNY, CDR2 SVGAGI (reference sequence). V lost 0 bases and J lost 0, with 8 bases in between. CDR3 length: 15 amino acids.

The V call is TRBV30, the J call TRBJ1-2; 7 bases are a match to TRBD1. The CDR3 is 12 amino acids. From germline, CDR1 is GTSNPN and CDR2 SVGIG (reference sequence). The V and J ends lost 7 bases and 4 bases, in that order; junction bases with no gene match: 6. The CDR3 DNA sequence: TGTGCCTACACAGGGGACGGCTATGGCTACACCTTC. This gives the protein CAYTGDGYGYTF. Looking up the rest from reference TRBV30 and TRBJ1-2 gives the full variable domain: SQTIHQWPATLVQPVGSPLSLECTVEGTSNPNLYWYRQAAGRGLQLLFYSVGIGQISSEVPQNLSASRPQDRQFILSSKKLLLSDSGFYLCAYTGDGYGYTFGSGTRLTVV.

This CDR3 is CASSLGPNEQYF. CDR3 bases: TGTGCCAGCAGCTTAGGCCCCAACGAGCAGTACTTC. This sequence joins TRBV13 and TRBJ2-7; unclear D gene. This CDR3 contains 12 residues. V was clipped by 0 bases and J by 5 bases, with 5 bases between them. Looked up from germline, CDR1 is PRHDT and CDR2 is FYEKMQ (reference sequence).

This clone was seen a handful of times. The V gene is TRBV15, the J gene TRBJ2-1, with TRBD2 identical over 12 bases. V lost 1 base and J lost 7; bases outside the gene matches: 5. The CDR3 consists of 16 residues. Germline V CDR1 and CDR2: LNHNV, YYDKDF (reference sequence). As DNA, the CDR3 is TGTGCCACCAGCAGAGGACTAGCGGGAGCCGCTAATGAGCAGTTCTTC. Its translation: CATSRGLAGAANEQFF.

The chain is built from TRBV9 and TRBJ2-7, with TRBD1 matching over 7 bases. The trim removed 0 bases at V and 0 bases at J, leaving 6 bases unmatched. This CDR3 is 16 amino acids long. Germline V lookup: CDR1 SGDLS, CDR2 YYNGEE. The CDR3 region has the DNA TGTGCCAGCAGCGTAGGGGACAGCCCATACTCCTACGAGCAGTACTTC. Protein product: CASSVGDSPYSYEQYF.

The chain employs TRBV7-2 and TRBJ2-7; 9 bases fit TRBD1. CDR1 and CDR2 (germline): SGHTA, FQGNSA. The CDR3 length is 15 residues. V was pared by 2 bases and J by 3 bases, with 5 bases of the junction left unmatched. CDR3: CASSLWDRDNYEQYF. As DNA, the CDR3 is TGTGCCAGCAGCTTATGGGACAGGGATAACTACGAGCAGTACTTC.

This clone has just a few counts. The chain has TRBV19 and TRBJ1-4; the match to TRBD1 covers 7 bases. The junction had 6 bases not matched to a gene; V was cut back by 5 bases and J by 0 bases. Germline V gives CDR1 LNHDA, CDR2 SQIVND (reference sequence). The CDR3 is 16 residues long. CDR3 bases: TGTGCCAGTAGTCGGGGACAGAGAACAACTAATGAAAAACTGTTTTTT. This codes for CASSRGQRTTNEKLFF.

Judged by abundance, this clone is medium-sized. The chain couples TRBV9 to TRBJ1-2; TRBD1 aligns across 10 bases. The CDR3 is 18 amino acids. Germline lookup yields CDR1 SGDLS and CDR2 YYNGEE. The junction had 19 bases not matched to a gene; V was cut back by 4 bases and J by 7 bases. In DNA form, the CDR3 reads TGTGCCAGCAGCCACCCAACCTTTCCAGGACAGGGGGAAAGTGGCTACACCTTC. Translated: CASSHPTFPGQGESGYTF.

V gene TRBV7-2 combines with J gene TRBJ1-2; D gene uncertain. V lost 0 bases to trimming and J lost 6 bases, with 11 bases between them. Germline-derived CDR1 and CDR2 are SGHTA and FQGNSA. This CDR3 has 14 residues. The CDR3: CASSLASSGHGYTF. The CDR3 nucleotides read TGTGCCAGCAGCTTAGCTTCCAGCGGACATGGCTACACCTTC.

Sample share makes this clone medium-sized (0.01 to 0.1%). The CDR3 DNA sequence: TGTGCCAGTAGTATTTACGGGACCTACGAGCAGTACTTC. Residues: CASSIYGTYEQYF. This chain links TRBV19 with TRBJ2-7; TRBD2 might be the D (5 bases). The CDR3 sequence is 13 residues long. The germline V gene encodes CDR1 LNHDA and CDR2 SQIVND (reference sequence). V lost 3 bases, J lost 2 bases, and 8 bases lay in between.

V usage is TRBV14 and J usage is TRBJ1-1; 8 bases are shared with TRBD1. CDR1 and CDR2 from the germline V gene are SGHDN and FVKESK. This CDR3 comprises 16 residues. V was clipped by 6 bases and J by 7 bases; unmatched bases: 16. CDR3 in amino acids: CASRFPGGELAVEAFF. The CDR3 bases are TGTGCCAGCAGGTTTCCAGGGGGCGAGTTAGCCGTTGAAGCTTTCTTT.

The chain joins TRBV9 to TRBJ2-5; D unresolved. Trimming took off 0 bases at V and 5 bases at J, with 8 bases between the two ends. Germline CDR1 and CDR2: SGDLS and YYNGEE. There are 13 residues in the CDR3. CDR3 sequence: CASSVVEMETQYF. CDR3 DNA: TGTGCCAGCAGCGTAGTTGAGATGGAGACCCAGTACTTC.

This clone was picked up one time. J is TRBJ2-3 and V is TRBV30, with D hard to call. This CDR3 spans 12 amino acids. The germline gives CDR1 GTSNPN, CDR2 SVGIG (reference sequence). V lost 0 bases and J lost 4, with 5 bases in between. The CDR3 DNA follows: TGTGCCTGGAGTGTGCTAGCAGATACGCAGTATTTT. This translates into CAWSVLADTQYF. Complete variable domain (other parts from reference TRBV30 and TRBJ2-3): SQTIHQWPATLVQPVGSPLSLECTVEGTSNPNLYWYRQAAGRGLQLLFYSVGIGQISSEVPQNLSASRPQDRQFILSSKKLLLSDSGFYLCAWSVLADTQYFGPGTRLTVL.

The chain is built from TRBV7-8 and TRBJ2-7, with 9 bases that match TRBD1. V trimming: 5 bases; J trimming: 5 bases; junction bases outside the gene matches: 13. CDR1 SGHVS and CDR2 FQNEAQ come from the germline V gene. This CDR3 has 16 amino acids. The CDR3 bases are TGTGCCAGCAGCAATCACAGGGACAGGGAATCACACGAGCAGTACTTC. It is translated as CASSNHRDRESHEQYF. The full variable domain, with the rest looked up from reference TRBV7-8 and TRBJ2-7, is GAGVSQSPRYKVAKRGQDVALRCDPISGHVSLFWYQQALGQGPEFLTYFQNEAQLDKSGLPSDRFFAERPEGSVSTLKIQRTQQEDSAVYLCASSNHRDRESHEQYFGPGTRLTVT.